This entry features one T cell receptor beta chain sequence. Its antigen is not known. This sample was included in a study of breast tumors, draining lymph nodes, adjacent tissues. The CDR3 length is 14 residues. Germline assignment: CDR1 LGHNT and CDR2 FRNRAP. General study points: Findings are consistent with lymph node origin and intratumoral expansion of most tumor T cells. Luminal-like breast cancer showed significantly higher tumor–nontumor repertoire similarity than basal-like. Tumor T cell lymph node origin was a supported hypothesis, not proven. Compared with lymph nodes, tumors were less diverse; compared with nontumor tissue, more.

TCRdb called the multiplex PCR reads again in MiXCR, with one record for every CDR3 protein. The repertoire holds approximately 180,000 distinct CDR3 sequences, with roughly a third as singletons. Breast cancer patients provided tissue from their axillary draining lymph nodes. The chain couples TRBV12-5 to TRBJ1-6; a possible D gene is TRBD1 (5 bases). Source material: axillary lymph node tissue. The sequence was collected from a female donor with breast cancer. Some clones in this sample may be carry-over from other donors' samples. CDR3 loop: CASKTGTTNSPLHF. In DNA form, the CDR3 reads TGTGCCAGCAAAACCGGGACTACAAATTCACCCCTCCACTTT.